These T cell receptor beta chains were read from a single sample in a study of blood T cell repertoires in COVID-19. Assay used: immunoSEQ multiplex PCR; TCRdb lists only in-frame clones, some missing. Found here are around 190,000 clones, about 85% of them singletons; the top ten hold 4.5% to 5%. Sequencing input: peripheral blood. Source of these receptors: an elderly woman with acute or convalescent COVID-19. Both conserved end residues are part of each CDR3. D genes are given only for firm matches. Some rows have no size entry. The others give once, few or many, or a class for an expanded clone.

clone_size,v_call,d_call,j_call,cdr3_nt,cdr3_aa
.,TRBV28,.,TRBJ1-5,TGTGCCAGCAGGCCACACAGGGGCAATCAGCCCCAGCATTTT,CASRPHRGNQPQHF
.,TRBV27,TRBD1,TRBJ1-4,TGTGCCAGCAGTACCAGCGGCGCAGGGGGCGAAAAACTGTTTTTT,CASSTSGAGGEKLFF
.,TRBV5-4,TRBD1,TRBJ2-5,TGTGCCAGCAGCTTGGCTGGGGGGACAGGGGGCGGGAAGACCCAGTACTTC,CASSLAGGTGGGKTQYF
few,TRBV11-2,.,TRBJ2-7,TGTGCCAGCAGCTTAGTCGGGGGACGTAGCTACCACGAGCAGTACTTC,CASSLVGGRSYHEQYF
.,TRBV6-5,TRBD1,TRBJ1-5,TGTGCCAGCAGTACAGGGGGCGGTCAGCCCCAGCATTTT,CASSTGGGQPQHF
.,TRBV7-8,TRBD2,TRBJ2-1,TGTGCCAGCAGCCTTAGCGGGAGCTCCTACAATGAGCAGTTCTTC,CASSLSGSSYNEQFF
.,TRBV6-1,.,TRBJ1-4,TGTGCCAGCACCGCTGGGGGGACTTTGACTGAAAAACTGTTTTTT,CASTAGGTLTEKLFF
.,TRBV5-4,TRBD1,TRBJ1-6,TGTGCCAGCAGCTTGCCGGGACAGGGAGTCAATTCACCCCTCCACTTT,CASSLPGQGVNSPLHF
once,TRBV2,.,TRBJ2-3,TGTGCCAGCCTAAGGAGGGATACGCAGTATTTT,CASLRRDTQYF
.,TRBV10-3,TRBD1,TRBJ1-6,TGTGCCATCAGTGAGCCAGGACAGGGGAATTCACCCCTCCACTTT,CAISEPGQGNSPLHF
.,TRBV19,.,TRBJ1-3,TGTGCCAGCACGACAGGCGGGTATGGAAACACCATATATTTT,CASTTGGYGNTIYF
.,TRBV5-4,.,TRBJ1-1,TGTGCCAGCAGCTTAAGGACAGAGAACACTGAAGCTTTCTTT,CASSLRTENTEAFF
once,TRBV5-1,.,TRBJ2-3,TGCGCCAGCAGCTTGAGCAGGGGAGTCCCAGATACGCAGTATTTT,CASSLSRGVPDTQYF
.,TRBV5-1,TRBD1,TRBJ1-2,TGCGCCAGCAGCGCCGGGACAGATTTTGGCTACACCTTC,CASSAGTDFGYTF
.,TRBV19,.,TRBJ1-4,TGTGCCAGTAGTATAGAGGGGGGACGTCGTGAAAAACTGTTTTTT,CASSIEGGRREKLFF
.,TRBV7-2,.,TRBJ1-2,TGTGCCAGCAGCGAGCTCTACGGCTATGGCTACACCTTC,CASSELYGYGYTF
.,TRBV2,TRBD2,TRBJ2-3,TGTGCCAGCAGTGAATTTGGACTAGCGGGATTGGATACGCAGTATTTT,CASSEFGLAGLDTQYF
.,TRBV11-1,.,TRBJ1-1,TGTGCCAGCAGCCTGGGGCAGAACACTGAAGCTTTCTTT,CASSLGQNTEAFF
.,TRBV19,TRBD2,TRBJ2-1,TGTGCCAGTAGTATTAGGATGAGCGGGAGGGGGGGAGAGCAGTTCTTC,CASSIRMSGRGGEQFF
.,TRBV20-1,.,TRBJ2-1,TGCAGTACTAGCAGTCACAATGAGCAGTTCTTC,CSTSSHNEQFF
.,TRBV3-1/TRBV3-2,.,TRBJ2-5,TGTGCCAGCAGCCAAGAAGGGCGGGGGCGGCAAGAGACCCAGTACTTC,CASSQEGRGRQETQYF
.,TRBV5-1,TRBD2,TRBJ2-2,TGCGCCAGCAGCTTAAGAGCTAGCGGGTACACCGGGGAGCTGTTTTTT,CASSLRASGYTGELFF
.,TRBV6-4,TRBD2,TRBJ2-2,TGTGCCAGCAGTGCCAACACGGGGGGGAACACCGGGGAGCTGTTTTTT,CASSANTGGNTGELFF
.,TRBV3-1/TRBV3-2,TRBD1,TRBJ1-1,TGTGCCAGCAGCCCCCGGGACAGGAAGAACACTGAAGCTTTCTTT,CASSPRDRKNTEAFF
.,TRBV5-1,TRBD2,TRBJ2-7,TGCGCCAGCAGCTGGACTAGCGGGAGGGGCGGCGGCGAGCAGTACTTC,CASSWTSGRGGGEQYF
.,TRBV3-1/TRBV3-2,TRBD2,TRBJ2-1,TGTGCCAGCAGCCAAGCCCCGGGACTAGCAGGGGGGATGGAGCAGTTCTTC,CASSQAPGLAGGMEQFF
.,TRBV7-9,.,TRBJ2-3,TGTGCCAGCAGCTCCGCGGGACGGGGGATGGGCACAGATACGCAGTATTTT,CASSSAGRGMGTDTQYF
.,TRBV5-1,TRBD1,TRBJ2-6,TGCGCCAGCAGCTCGACAGGGTCTGGGGCCAACGTCCTGACTTTC,CASSSTGSGANVLTF
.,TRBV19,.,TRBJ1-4,TGTGCCAGTAGTATTATAGGGGGACCAACTAATGAAAAACTGTTTTTT,CASSIIGGPTNEKLFF
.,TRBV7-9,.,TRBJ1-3,TGTGCCAGCAGCTCACAGGGTGGAGACACCATATATTTT,CASSSQGGDTIYF
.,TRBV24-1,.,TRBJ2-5,TGTGCCACCAGTGATACGTCAGCACCCACTAGGAAGGAGACCCAGTACTTC,CATSDTSAPTRKETQYF
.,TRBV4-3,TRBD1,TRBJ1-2,TGCGCCAGCAGCTCTCAGAAAGGGGGCCGGTATGGCTACACCTTC,CASSSQKGGRYGYTF
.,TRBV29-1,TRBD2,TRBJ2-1,TGCAGCGTTGACAAACTAGCGGGCTTCAATGAGCAGTTCTTC,CSVDKLAGFNEQFF
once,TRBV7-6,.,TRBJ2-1,TGTGCCAGCTTCCCCGGGGTATCAAACAATGAGCAGTTCTTC,CASFPGVSNNEQFF
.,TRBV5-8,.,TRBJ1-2,TGTGCCAGCAGCTTGAATCCCACAGCCATGGCAGGACTCTATGGCTACACCTTC,CASSLNPTAMAGLYGYTF
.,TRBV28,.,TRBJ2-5,TGTGCCAGCAGCCCCCAGAAAGAGACCCAGTACTTC,CASSPQKETQYF
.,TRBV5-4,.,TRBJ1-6,TGTGCCAGCAGCCTGGACCGGGGATATAATTCACCCCTCCACTTT,CASSLDRGYNSPLHF
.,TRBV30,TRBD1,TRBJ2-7,TGTGCCTCGGGAAAAACCTTCGGACAGGTACGAGAGCAGTACTTC,CASGKTFGQVREQYF
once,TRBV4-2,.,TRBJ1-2,TGTGCCAGCAGCCAAGATGAGGGGGAGATCTATGGCTACACCTTC,CASSQDEGEIYGYTF
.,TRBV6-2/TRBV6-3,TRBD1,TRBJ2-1,TGTGCCAGCAGTCCAGGGGGCGCAGACTACTCCTACAATGAGCAGTTCTTC,CASSPGGADYSYNEQFF
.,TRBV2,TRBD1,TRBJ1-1,TGTGCCAGCATGTCAGGGGGCTTGGGGGGACGGGACACTGAAGCTTTCTTT,CASMSGGLGGRDTEAFF
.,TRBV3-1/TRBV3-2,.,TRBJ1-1,TGTGCCAGCAGCCAAGGATTTGGGGAGGACACTGAAGCTTTCTTT,CASSQGFGEDTEAFF
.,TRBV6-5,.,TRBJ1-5,TGTGCCAGCAGGCTAAATAGCAATCAGCCCCAGCATTTT,CASRLNSNQPQHF
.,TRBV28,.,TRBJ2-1,TGTGCCACCGCGGTCCTACCATACAATGAGCAGTTCTTC,CATAVLPYNEQFF
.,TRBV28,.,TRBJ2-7,TGTGCCAGCACCCTTAGTCGTCCTAGCCGCTACGAGCAGTACTTC,CASTLSRPSRYEQYF
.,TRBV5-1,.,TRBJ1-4,TGCGCCAGCAGCTCGGGGGGCAGGGCGGATGAAAAACTGTTTTTT,CASSSGGRADEKLFF
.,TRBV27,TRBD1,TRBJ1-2,TGTGCCAGCAGTCCGGGACAGACCTACTATGGCTACACCTTC,CASSPGQTYYGYTF
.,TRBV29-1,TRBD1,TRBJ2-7,TGCAGCGGGGGTACAGGGGAACGGGCCGAGCAGTACTTC,CSGGTGERAEQYF
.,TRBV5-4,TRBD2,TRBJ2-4,TGTGCCAGCAGCTTGGAGGGACTAGCGGGAGCCAAAAACATTCAGTACTTC,CASSLEGLAGAKNIQYF
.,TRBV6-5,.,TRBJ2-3,TGTGCCAGCACAGCAGGGTTCACAGATACGCAGTATTTT,CASTAGFTDTQYF
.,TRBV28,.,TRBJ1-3,TGTGCCAGCAGTTTATGGGGGGCGTCCGGAAACACCATATATTTT,CASSLWGASGNTIYF
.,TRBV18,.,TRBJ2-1,TGTGCCAGCTCAACAAGATTAGCGGAGCAGTTCTTC,CASSTRLAEQFF
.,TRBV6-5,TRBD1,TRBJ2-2,TGTGCCAGCAGTTACCAGACAGGGGCCAACACCGGGGAGCTGTTTTTT,CASSYQTGANTGELFF
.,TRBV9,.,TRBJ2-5,TGTGCCAGCAGCCCCCTGACAGGGACTGAAGAGACCCAGTACTTC,CASSPLTGTEETQYF
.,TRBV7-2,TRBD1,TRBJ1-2,TGTGCCAGCAGCTTAGCGGGGGGACAGGGCTTTATCCCTTATGGCTACACCTTC,CASSLAGGQGFIPYGYTF
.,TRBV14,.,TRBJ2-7,TGTGCCAGCAGCCAAGAAAATTGGCGCGGGACCTACGAGCAGTACTTC,CASSQENWRGTYEQYF
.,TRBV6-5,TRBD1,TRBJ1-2,TGTGCCAGCAGTCTACAGGGGTACTATGGCTACACCTTC,CASSLQGYYGYTF
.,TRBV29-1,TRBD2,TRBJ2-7,TGCAGCGTTTGGACTAGCGGGGCCTCCTACGAGCAGTACTTC,CSVWTSGASYEQYF